A selection of T cell receptor beta chains follows, all from one sample in a study of T cell responses to AZD1222 COVID-19 vaccine. The data were produced by immunoSEQ multiplex PCR, yet TCRdb's version contains in-frame clones alone and is incomplete. The sample contains roughly 120,000 clones, around 89% of which appear only once. The sequencing used peripheral blood, collected on day 0 of AZD1222 vaccination. The receptors come from an adult in good health. CDR3s include the opening cysteine and the closing phenylalanine or tryptophan. The D gene is left open where the match is weak. Expanded clones get a size class; other rows say once, few or many, or leave the size out.

clone size: .
V gene: TRBV7-3
D gene: .
J gene: TRBJ1-3
CDR3 protein: CASRPSSGNTIYF
CDR3 DNA: TGTGCCAGCAGACCAAGCTCTGGAAACACCATATATTTT

clone size: .
V gene: TRBV7-9
D gene: TRBD1
J gene: TRBJ2-5
CDR3 protein: CASSLSWTGRSKTQYF
CDR3 DNA: TGTGCCAGCAGCTTAAGTTGGACAGGGCGTTCGAAGACCCAGTACTTC

clone size: .
V gene: TRBV30
D gene: TRBD1
J gene: TRBJ2-7
CDR3 protein: CAWSTDRASEQYF
CDR3 DNA: TGTGCCTGGAGTACAGACAGGGCGAGCGAGCAGTACTTC

clone size: .
V gene: TRBV6-5
D gene: .
J gene: TRBJ1-2
CDR3 protein: CASSSGPANYGYTF
CDR3 DNA: TGTGCCAGCAGCTCGGGGCCCGCTAACTATGGCTACACCTTC

clone size: once
V gene: TRBV9
D gene: .
J gene: TRBJ1-3
CDR3 protein: CASSVLYGNTIYF
CDR3 DNA: TGTGCCAGCAGCGTACTATATGGAAACACCATATATTTT

clone size: .
V gene: TRBV7-2
D gene: .
J gene: TRBJ2-5
CDR3 protein: CASNPSGLGETQYF
CDR3 DNA: TGTGCCAGCAACCCGTCCGGACTGGGGGAGACCCAGTACTTC

clone size: .
V gene: TRBV4-2
D gene: TRBD1
J gene: TRBJ1-2
CDR3 protein: CASSQTRGTRYGYTF
CDR3 DNA: TGTGCCAGCAGCCAGACCAGGGGGACCAGATATGGCTACACCTTC

clone size: .
V gene: TRBV21-1
D gene: .
J gene: TRBJ2-5
CDR3 protein: CASSPYSSGSRRETQYF
CDR3 DNA: TGTGCCAGCAGCCCATACAGCTCCGGGTCCCGTCGGGAGACCCAGTACTTC

clone size: .
V gene: TRBV28
D gene: .
J gene: TRBJ2-1
CDR3 protein: CASTKGSYNEQFF
CDR3 DNA: TGTGCCAGCACCAAGGGGTCCTACAATGAGCAGTTCTTC

clone size: .
V gene: TRBV7-8
D gene: .
J gene: TRBJ2-2
CDR3 protein: CASSLNWAGTDTGELFF
CDR3 DNA: TGTGCCAGCAGCTTAAATTGGGCAGGGACGGACACCGGGGAGCTGTTTTTT

clone size: few
V gene: TRBV4-2
D gene: .
J gene: TRBJ1-4
CDR3 protein: CASSQDRRWNEKLFF
CDR3 DNA: TGTGCCAGCAGCCAAGATCGGAGGTGGAATGAAAAACTGTTTTTT